The subject of this entry is one T cell receptor beta chain. The protocol was immunoSEQ multiplex PCR, while the TCRdb copy is restricted to in-frame clones and leaves out a portion. The profile covers 70,000 or so clones, with roughly three quarters appearing a single time and approximately 45% taken by the ten largest. This sample was included in a study of blood T cell repertoires in COVID-19. V lost 6 bases to trimming and J lost 6 bases; unmatched junction nucleotides: 14. The CDR3 totals 16 residues. The germline gives CDR1 SGHRS, CDR2 YFSETQ. The chain employs TRBV5-1 and TRBJ2-1; TRBD1 matches at 8 bases. Sequenced sample: peripheral blood. The origin of this receptor is a human donor in a cohort sampled during active COVID-19. DNA for the CDR3: TGCGCCAGCATCCGCGCTTTCGGGACAGGAAGCAATGAGCAGTTCTTC. Its protein is CASIRAFGTGSNEQFF.